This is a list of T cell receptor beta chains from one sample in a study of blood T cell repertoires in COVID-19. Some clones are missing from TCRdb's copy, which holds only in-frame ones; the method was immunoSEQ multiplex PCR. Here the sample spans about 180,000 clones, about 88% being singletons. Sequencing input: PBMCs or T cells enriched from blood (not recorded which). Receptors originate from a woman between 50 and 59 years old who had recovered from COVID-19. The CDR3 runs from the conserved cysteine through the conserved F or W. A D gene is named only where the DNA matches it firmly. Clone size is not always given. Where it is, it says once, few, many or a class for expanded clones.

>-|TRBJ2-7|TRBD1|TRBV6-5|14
CASRPDRASYEQYF
TGTGCCAGCAGGCCCGACAGGGCATCCTACGAGCAGTACTTC
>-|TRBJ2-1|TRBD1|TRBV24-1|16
CATSDPGQGGVDEQFF
TGTGCCACCAGTGACCCAGGACAGGGCGGTGTGGACGAGCAGTTCTTC
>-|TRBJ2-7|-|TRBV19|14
CASSMQGPAYEQYF
TGTGCCAGTAGTATGCAGGGTCCGGCCTACGAGCAGTACTTC
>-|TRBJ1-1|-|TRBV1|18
CTSSQDQNRGWLNTEAFF
TGCACCAGCAGCCAAGATCAGAACAGGGGGTGGCTGAACACTGAAGCTTTCTTT
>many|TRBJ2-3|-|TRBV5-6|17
CASSLESGLTSTDTQYF
TGTGCCAGCAGCTTGGAATCCGGACTAACTAGCACAGATACGCAGTATTTT
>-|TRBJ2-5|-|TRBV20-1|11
CSAWEQQTQYF
TGCAGTGCTTGGGAGCAGCAGACCCAGTACTTC
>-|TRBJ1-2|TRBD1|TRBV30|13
CAWTDRVGYGYTF
TGTGCCTGGACCGACAGGGTAGGCTATGGCTACACCTTC
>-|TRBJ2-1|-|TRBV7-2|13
CASSLSVNNEQFF
TGTGCCAGCAGCTTATCGGTAAACAATGAGCAGTTCTTC
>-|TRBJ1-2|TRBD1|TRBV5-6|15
CASSPGTGGRPGYTF
TGTGCCAGCAGCCCCGGGACAGGGGGCCGGCCTGGCTACACCTTC
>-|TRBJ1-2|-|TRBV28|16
CASTSPGARGDYGYTF
TGTGCCAGCACCTCCCCAGGGGCGCGGGGGGACTATGGCTACACCTTC
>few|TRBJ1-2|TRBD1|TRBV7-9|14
CASSPEETGYGYTF
TGTGCCAGCAGCCCCGAGGAGACAGGGTATGGCTACACCTTC
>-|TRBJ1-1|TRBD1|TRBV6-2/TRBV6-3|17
CASSSFPGQGQNTEAFF
TGTGCCAGCAGTTCCTTCCCGGGACAGGGCCAGAACACTGAAGCTTTCTTT
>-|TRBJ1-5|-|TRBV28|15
CASSFNGAGNQPQHF
TGTGCCAGCAGTTTTAATGGGGCTGGCAATCAGCCCCAGCATTTT
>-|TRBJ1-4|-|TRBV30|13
CAWSVGPNEKLFF
TGTGCCTGGAGTGTTGGCCCTAATGAAAAACTGTTTTTT
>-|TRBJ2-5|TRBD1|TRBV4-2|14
CASSLGTDYETQYF
TGTGCCAGCAGCCTAGGGACAGACTATGAGACCCAGTACTTC
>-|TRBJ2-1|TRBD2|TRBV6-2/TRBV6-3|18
CASSTLGGLLPRYNEQFF
TGTGCCAGCAGTACCCTGGGGGGACTACTCCCGCGATACAATGAGCAGTTCTTC
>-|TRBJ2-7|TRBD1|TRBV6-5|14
CASSRWTGGYEQYF
TGTGCCAGCAGTCGCTGGACAGGGGGCTACGAGCAGTACTTC